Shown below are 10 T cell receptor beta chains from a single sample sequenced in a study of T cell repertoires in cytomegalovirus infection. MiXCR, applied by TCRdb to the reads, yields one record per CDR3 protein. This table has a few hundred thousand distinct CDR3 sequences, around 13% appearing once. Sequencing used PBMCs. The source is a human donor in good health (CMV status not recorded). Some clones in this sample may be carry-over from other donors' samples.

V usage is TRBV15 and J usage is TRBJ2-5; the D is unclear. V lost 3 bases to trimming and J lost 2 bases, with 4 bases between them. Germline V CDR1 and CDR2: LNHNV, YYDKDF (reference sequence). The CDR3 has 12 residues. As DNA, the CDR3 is TGTGCCACCAGCAGCAGACAAGAGACCCAGTACTTC. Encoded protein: CATSSRQETQYF. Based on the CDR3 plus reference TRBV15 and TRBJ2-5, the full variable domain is DAMVIQNPRYQVTQFGKPVTLSCSQTLNHNVMYWYQQKSSQAPKLLFHYYDKDFNNEADTPDNFQSRRPNTSFCFLDIRSPGLGDTAMYLCATSSRQETQYFGPGTRLLVL.

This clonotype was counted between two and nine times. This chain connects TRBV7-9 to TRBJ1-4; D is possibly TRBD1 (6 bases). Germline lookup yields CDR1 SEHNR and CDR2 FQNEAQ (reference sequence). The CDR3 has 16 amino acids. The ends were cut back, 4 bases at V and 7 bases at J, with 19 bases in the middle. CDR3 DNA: TGTGCCAGCAGCTCGGTAGTCGGCAGGGGTGGTGAAAAACTGTTTTTT. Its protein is CASSSVVGRGGEKLFF.

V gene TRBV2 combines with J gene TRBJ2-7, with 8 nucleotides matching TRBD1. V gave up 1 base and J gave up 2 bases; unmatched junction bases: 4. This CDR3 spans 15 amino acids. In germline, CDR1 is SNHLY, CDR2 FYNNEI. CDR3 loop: CASSEVVTGAYEQYF. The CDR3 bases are TGTGCCAGCAGTGAAGTGGTGACAGGGGCCTACGAGCAGTACTTC.

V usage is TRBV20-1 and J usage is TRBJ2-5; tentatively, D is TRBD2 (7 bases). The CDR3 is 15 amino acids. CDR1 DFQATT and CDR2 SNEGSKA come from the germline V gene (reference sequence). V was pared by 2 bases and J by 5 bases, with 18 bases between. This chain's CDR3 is CSARRAGALRETQYF. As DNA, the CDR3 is TGCAGTGCTAGACGCGCGGGGGCATTACGGGAGACCCAGTACTTC.

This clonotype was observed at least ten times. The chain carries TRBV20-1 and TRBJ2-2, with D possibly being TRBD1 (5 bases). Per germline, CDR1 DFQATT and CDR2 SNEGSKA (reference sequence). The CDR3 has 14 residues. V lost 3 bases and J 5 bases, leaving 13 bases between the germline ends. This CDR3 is CSARGQGRTGELFF. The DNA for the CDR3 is TGCAGTGCTAGGGGCCAGGGTAGAACCGGGGAGCTGTTTTTT.

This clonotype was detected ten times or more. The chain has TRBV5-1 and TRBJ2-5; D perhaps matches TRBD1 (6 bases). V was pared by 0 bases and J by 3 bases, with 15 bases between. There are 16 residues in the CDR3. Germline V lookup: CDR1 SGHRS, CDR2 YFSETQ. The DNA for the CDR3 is TGCGCCAGCAGCTTGGATGCAGGGGCCGGTGAAGAGACCCAGTACTTC. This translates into CASSLDAGAGEETQYF. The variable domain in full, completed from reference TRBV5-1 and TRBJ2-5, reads KAGVTQTPRYLIKTRGQQVTLSCSPISGHRSVSWYQQTPGQGLQFLFEYFSETQRNKGNFPGRFSGRQFSNSRSEMNVSTLELGDSALYLCASSLDAGAGEETQYFGPGTRLLVL.

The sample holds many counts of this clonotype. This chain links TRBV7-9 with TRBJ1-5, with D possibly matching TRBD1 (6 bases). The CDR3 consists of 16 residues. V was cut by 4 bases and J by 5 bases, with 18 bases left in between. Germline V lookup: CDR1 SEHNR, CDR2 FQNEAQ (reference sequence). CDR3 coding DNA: TGTGCCAGCAGCTCATTGGGCCGGGACACTTATCAGCCCCAGCATTTT. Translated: CASSSLGRDTYQPQHF.

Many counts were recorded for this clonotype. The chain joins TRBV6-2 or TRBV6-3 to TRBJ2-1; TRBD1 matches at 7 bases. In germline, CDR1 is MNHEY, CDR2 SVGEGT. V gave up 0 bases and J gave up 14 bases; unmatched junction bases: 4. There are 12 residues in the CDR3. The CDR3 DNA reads TGTGCCAGCAGTTACTCGAGTACAGGGGAGTTCTTC. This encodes CASSYSSTGEFF.

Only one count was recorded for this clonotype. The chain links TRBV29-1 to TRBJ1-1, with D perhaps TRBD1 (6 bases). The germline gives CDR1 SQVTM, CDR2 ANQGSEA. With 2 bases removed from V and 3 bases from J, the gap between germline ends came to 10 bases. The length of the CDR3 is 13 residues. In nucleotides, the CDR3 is TGCAGCGTTGAATCGGGGGGCGACACTGAAGCTTTCTTT. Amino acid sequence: CSVESGGDTEAFF.

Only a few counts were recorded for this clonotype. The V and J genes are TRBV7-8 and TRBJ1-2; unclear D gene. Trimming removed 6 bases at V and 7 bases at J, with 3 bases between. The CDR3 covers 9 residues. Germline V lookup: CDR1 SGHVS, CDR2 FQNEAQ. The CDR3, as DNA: TGTGCCAGCAGGGTTGGCTACACCTTC. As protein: CASRVGYTF.